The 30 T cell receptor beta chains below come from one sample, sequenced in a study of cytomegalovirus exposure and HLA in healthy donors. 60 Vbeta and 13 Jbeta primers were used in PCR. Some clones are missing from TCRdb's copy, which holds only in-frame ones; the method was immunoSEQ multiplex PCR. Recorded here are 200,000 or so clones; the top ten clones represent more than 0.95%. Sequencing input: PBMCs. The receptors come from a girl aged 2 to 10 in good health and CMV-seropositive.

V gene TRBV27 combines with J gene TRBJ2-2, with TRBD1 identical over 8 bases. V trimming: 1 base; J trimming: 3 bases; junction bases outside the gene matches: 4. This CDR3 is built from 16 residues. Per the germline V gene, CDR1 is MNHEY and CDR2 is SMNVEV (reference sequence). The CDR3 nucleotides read TGTGCCAGCAGTTTATGGGACAGGCGATACACCGGGGAGCTGTTTTTT. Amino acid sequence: CASSLWDRRYTGELFF.

The CDR3 sequence is CASSLDVNNEQFF. In nucleotides, the CDR3 is TGTGCCAGCAGCTTAGATGTCAACAATGAGCAGTTCTTC. The chain employs TRBV11-2 and TRBJ2-1, with D unresolved. Trimming left V 0 bases short and J 5 bases short, with 5 bases between. Per germline, CDR1 SGHAT and CDR2 FQNNGV. CDR3 length: 13 amino acids.

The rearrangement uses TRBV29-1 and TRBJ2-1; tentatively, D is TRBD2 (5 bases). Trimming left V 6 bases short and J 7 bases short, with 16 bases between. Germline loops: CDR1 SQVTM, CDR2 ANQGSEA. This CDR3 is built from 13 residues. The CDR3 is CSVRRRAPNEQFF. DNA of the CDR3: TGCAGCGTGCGGCGGCGGGCGCCGAATGAGCAGTTCTTC.

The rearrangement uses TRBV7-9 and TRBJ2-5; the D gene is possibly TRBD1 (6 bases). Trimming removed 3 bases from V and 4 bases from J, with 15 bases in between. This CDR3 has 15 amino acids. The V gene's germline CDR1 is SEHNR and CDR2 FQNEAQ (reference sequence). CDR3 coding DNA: TGTGCCAGCAGCTTTTTCAGGGGTCCCCCAGAGACCCAGTACTTC. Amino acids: CASSFFRGPPETQYF.

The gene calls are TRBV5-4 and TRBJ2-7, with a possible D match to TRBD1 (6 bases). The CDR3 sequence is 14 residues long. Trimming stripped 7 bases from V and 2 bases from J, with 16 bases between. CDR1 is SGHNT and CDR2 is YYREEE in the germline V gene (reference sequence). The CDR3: CASRPDSSPYEQYF. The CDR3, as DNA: TGTGCCAGCCGACCGGACAGTTCTCCCTACGAGCAGTACTTC.

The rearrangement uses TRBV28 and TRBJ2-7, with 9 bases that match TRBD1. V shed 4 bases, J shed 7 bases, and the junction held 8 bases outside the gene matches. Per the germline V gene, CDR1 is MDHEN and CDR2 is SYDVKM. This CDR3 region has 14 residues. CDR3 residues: CASSSDRGAGEQYF. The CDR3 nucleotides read TGTGCCAGCAGTTCAGACAGGGGGGCGGGGGAGCAGTACTTC.

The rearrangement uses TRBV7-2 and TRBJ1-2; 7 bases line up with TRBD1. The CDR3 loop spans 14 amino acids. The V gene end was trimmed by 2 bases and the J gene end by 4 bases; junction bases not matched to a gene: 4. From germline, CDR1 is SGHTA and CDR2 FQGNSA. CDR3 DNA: TGTGCCAGCAGCTTAACCTACAGGGGCTATGGCTACACCTTC. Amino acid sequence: CASSLTYRGYGYTF.

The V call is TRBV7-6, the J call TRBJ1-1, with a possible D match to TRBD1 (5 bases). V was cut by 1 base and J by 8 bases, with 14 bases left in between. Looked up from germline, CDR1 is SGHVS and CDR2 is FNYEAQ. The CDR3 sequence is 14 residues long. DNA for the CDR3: TGTGCCAGCAGCTTAGTCCCAGGGTCCTCGGAAGCTTTCTTT. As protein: CASSLVPGSSEAFF.

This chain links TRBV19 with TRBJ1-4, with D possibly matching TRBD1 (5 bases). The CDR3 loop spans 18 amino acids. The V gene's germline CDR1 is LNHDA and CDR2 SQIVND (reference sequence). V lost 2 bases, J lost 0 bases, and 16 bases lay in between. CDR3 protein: CASSIKERGPATNEKLFF. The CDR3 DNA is TGTGCCAGTAGTATAAAGGAGCGGGGCCCTGCAACTAATGAAAAACTGTTTTTT. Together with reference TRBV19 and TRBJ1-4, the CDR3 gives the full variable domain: DGGITQSPKYLFRKEGQNVTLSCEQNLNHDAMYWYRQDPGQGLRLIYYSQIVNDFQKGDIAEGYSVSREKKESFPLTVTSAQKNPTAFYLCASSIKERGPATNEKLFFGSGTQLSVL.

The CDR3 DNA is TGTGCCAGCAGCTTAAGGGGGGGGACGGGAGGAGGGTTTGGGGTCACAGATACGCAGTATTTT. Protein sequence: CASSLRGGTGGGFGVTDTQYF. The chain employs TRBV7-8 and TRBJ2-3; D perhaps matches TRBD2 (7 bases). Trimming cost V 2 bases and J 2 bases, with 29 bases left between them. In germline, CDR1 is SGHVS, CDR2 FQNEAQ. This CDR3 has 21 amino acids.

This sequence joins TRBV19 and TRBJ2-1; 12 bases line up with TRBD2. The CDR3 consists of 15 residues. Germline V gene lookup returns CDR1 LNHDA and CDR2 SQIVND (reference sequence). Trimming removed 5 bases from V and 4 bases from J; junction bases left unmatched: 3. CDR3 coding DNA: TGTGCCAGTAGTCGACTAGCGGGGGCTTACAATGAGCAGTTCTTC. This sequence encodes CASSRLAGAYNEQFF. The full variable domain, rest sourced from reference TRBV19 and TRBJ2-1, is DGGITQSPKYLFRKEGQNVTLSCEQNLNHDAMYWYRQDPGQGLRLIYYSQIVNDFQKGDIAEGYSVSREKKESFPLTVTSAQKNPTAFYLCASSRLAGAYNEQFFGPGTRLTVL.

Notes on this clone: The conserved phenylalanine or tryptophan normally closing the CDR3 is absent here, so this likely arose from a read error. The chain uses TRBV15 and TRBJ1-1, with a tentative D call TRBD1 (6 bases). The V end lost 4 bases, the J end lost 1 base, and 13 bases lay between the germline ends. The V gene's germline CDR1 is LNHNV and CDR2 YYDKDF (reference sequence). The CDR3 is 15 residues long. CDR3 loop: CATSNPGTQNTEAFL. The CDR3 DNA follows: TGTGCCACCAGCAACCCCGGGACACAGAACACTGAAGCTTTCCTT.

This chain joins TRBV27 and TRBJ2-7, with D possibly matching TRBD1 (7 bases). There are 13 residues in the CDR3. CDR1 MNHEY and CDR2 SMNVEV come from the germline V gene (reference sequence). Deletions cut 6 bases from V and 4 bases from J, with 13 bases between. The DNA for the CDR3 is TGTGCCAGCAGCTCAGGGGGGCCATACGAGCAGTACTTC. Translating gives CASSSGGPYEQYF.

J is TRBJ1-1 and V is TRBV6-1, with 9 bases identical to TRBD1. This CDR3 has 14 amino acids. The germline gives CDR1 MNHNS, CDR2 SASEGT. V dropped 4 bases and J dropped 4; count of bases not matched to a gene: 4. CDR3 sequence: CASSGRDRVTEAFF. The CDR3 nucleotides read TGTGCCAGCAGTGGCCGGGACAGGGTCACTGAAGCTTTCTTT.

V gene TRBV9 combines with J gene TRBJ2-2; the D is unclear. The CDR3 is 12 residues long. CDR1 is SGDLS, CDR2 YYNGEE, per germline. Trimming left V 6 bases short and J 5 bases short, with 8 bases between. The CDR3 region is CASKKLTGELFF. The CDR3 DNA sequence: TGTGCCAGCAAAAAATTAACCGGGGAGCTGTTTTTT.

In DNA, the CDR3 is TGTGCCAGCAGTTACGGGACTAGCGGGAGCCCCCACGAGCAGTACTTC. Amino acids: CASSYGTSGSPHEQYF. The chain joins TRBV6-5 to TRBJ2-7; TRBD2 matches 14 bases. Germline CDR1 is MNHEY and CDR2 is SVGAGI. The CDR3 length is 16 residues. Trimming took 2 bases from V and 5 from J; bases not matched to a gene: 5.

DNA of the CDR3: TGTGCCAGCAGCTCCGGACTCCCGGGGGAGCAGTACTTC. Encoded protein: CASSSGLPGEQYF. This sequence joins TRBV14 and TRBJ2-7; tentative D call: TRBD2 (5 bases). V gave up 5 bases and J gave up 7 bases, with 15 bases separating them. Germline lookup yields CDR1 SGHDN and CDR2 FVKESK. This CDR3 region has 13 residues.

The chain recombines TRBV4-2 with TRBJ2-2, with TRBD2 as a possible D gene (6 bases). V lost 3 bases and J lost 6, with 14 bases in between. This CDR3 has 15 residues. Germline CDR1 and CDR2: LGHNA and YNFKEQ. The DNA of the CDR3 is TGTGCCAGCAGCCAGCTTGGGGGGAATGCCGGGGAGCTGTTTTTT. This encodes CASSQLGGNAGELFF.

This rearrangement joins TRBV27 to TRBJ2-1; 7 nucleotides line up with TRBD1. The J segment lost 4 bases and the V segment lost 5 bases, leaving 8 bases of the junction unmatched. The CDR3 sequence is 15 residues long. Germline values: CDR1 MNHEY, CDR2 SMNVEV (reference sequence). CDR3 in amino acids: CASSPSGTAYNEQFF. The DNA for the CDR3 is TGTGCCAGCAGTCCATCCGGGACAGCTTACAATGAGCAGTTCTTC.

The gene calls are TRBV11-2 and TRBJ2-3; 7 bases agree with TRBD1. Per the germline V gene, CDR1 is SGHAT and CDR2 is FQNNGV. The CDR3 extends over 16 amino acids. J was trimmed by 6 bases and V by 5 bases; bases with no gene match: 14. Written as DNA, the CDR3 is TGTGCCAGCAGCGTATGGACAGGCGGCGCGTCGGATACGCAGTATTTT. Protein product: CASSVWTGGASDTQYF.

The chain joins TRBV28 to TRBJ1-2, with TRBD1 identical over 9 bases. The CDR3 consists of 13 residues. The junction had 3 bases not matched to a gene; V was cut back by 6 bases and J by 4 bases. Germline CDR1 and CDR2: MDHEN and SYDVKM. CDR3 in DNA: TGTGCCAGCAGACAGGGGGCGGGCTATGGCTACACCTTC. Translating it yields CASRQGAGYGYTF.

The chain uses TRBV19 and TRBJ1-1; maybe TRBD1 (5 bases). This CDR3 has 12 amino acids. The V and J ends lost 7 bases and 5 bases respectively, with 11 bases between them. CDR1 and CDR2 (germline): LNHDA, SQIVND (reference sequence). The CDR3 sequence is CASTSGGTEAFF. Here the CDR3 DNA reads TGTGCCAGTACTAGTGGGGGGACTGAAGCTTTCTTT.

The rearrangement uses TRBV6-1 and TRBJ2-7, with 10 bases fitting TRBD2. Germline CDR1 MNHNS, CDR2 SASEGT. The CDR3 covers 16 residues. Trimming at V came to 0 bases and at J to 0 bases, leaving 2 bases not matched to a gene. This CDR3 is CASSEAGLADSYEQYF. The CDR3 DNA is TGTGCCAGCAGTGAAGCAGGACTAGCGGACTCCTACGAGCAGTACTTC.

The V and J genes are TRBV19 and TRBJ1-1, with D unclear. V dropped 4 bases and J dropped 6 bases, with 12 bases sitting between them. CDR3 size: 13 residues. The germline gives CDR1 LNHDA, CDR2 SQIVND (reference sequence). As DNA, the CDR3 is TGTGCCAGTAGTAGCCCCCAGGTCCCTGAAGCTTTCTTT. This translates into CASSSPQVPEAFF.

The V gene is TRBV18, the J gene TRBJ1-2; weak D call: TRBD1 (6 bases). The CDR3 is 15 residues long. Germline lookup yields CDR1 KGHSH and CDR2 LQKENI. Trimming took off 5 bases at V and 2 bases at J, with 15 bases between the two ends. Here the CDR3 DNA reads TGTGCCAGCTCAACTGCCGCCACAGGGAACTATGGCTACACCTTC. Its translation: CASSTAATGNYGYTF.

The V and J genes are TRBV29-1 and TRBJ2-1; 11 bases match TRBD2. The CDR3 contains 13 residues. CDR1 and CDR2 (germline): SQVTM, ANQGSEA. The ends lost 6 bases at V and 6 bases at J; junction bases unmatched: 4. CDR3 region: CSVNSGGVNEQFF. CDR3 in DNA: TGCAGCGTCAATAGCGGGGGGGTCAATGAGCAGTTCTTC.

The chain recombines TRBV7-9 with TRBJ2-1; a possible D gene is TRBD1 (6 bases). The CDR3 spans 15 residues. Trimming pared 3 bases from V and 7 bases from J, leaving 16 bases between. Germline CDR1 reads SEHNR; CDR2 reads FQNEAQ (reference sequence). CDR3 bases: TGTGCCAGCAGCTTCGTCGATCAGGGGCGGAATGAGCAGTTCTTC. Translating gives CASSFVDQGRNEQFF.

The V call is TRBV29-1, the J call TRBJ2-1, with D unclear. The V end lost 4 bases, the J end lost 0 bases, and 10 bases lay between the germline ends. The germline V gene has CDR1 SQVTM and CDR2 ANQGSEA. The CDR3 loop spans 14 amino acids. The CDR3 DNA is TGCAGCGTTGGTGTTCCCAGCTCCTACAATGAGCAGTTCTTC. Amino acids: CSVGVPSSYNEQFF.

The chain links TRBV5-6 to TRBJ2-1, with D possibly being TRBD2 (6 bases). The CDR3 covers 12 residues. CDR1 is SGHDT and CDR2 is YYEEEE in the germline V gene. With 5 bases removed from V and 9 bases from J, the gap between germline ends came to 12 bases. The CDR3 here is CASSFLRGEQFF. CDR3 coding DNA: TGTGCCAGCAGTTTCCTGCGGGGTGAGCAGTTCTTC.

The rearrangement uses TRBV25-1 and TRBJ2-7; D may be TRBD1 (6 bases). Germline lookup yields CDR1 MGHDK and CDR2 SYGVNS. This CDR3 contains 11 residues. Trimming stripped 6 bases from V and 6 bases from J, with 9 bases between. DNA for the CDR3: TGTGCCAGCAGAAGGGGGTTCGAGCAGTACTTC. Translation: CASRRGFEQYF.